The 16 T cell receptor beta chains below were found in one sample sequenced in a study of shared clonotypes between healthy human individuals. TCRdb's copy holds only in-frame clones and misses some; the assay was immunoSEQ multiplex PCR. Of hundreds of thousands of clones listed, roughly 70% are singletons. The sequencing sample was made of memory CD4+ T cells sorted from blood. Subset given: CD45RA-negative fraction. The origin of the receptors is a woman in her 30s in good health.

Only a few counts were recorded for this clone. The chain recombines TRBV30 with TRBJ1-6; D not certain. Germline-derived CDR1 and CDR2 are GTSNPN and SVGIG (reference sequence). Trimming took 2 bases from V and 8 from J, leaving 16 bases between them. This CDR3 has 15 residues. This chain's CDR3 is CAWSSVEGRDSPLHF. The DNA for the CDR3 is TGTGCCTGGAGTTCTGTAGAGGGAAGAGATTCACCCCTCCACTTT.

The V and J genes are TRBV2 and TRBJ2-2; D not resolved. The germline V gene encodes CDR1 SNHLY and CDR2 FYNNEI. V shed 11 bases and J shed 0 bases, with 13 bases lying between them. The CDR3 has 14 amino acids. The CDR3 bases are TGTGCCGGAAACCAGGACGCGAACACCGGGGAGCTGTTTTTT. As protein: CAGNQDANTGELFF.

This rearrangement joins TRBV5-1 to TRBJ2-3; possibly TRBD1 or TRBD2 for D (6 bases each). The CDR3 is made up of 15 amino acids. Trimming left V 0 bases short and J 4 bases short, with 12 bases between. The germline V gene encodes CDR1 SGHRS and CDR2 YFSETQ. The CDR3 region is CASSLGGGISDTQYF. The CDR3 DNA follows: TGCGCCAGCAGCTTGGGAGGGGGGATCTCAGATACGCAGTATTTT.

About this clone itself: Distinct nucleotide sequences in the sample also encode this CDR3. The V call is TRBV28, the J call TRBJ1-5, with D hard to call. V lost 1 base and J lost 0, with 7 bases in between. CDR1 is MDHEN, CDR2 SYDVKM, per germline. The CDR3 is 15 residues long. CDR3 nucleotides: TGTGCCAGCAGTTTATCCGGCTATAGCAATCAGCCCCAGCATTTT. Translated, it gives CASSLSGYSNQPQHF.

The CDR3 coding sequence is TGTGCCAGCAGCTTCACGGGGTCCAAAAACATTCAGTACTTC. Translation gives CASSFTGSKNIQYF. The rearrangement joins TRBV5-4 to TRBJ2-4; maybe TRBD2 (5 bases). V was pared by 2 bases and J by 2 bases, with 8 bases between. CDR3 size: 14 residues. Germline V gene lookup returns CDR1 SGHNT and CDR2 YYREEE (reference sequence).

The V gene is TRBV5-5, the J gene TRBJ2-2; TRBD2 aligns across 10 bases. Per germline, CDR1 SGHKS and CDR2 YYEKEE (reference sequence). The CDR3 is 15 amino acids. With 4 bases clipped from V and 6 bases from J, the junction kept 6 bases outside the gene matches. Here the CDR3 DNA reads TGTGCCAGCAGCGCTCTAGCGGGAGACTCCGGGGAGCTGTTTTTT. It is translated as CASSALAGDSGELFF.

This clone was observed a single time. The chain recombines TRBV5-1 with TRBJ2-3; 12 bases line up with TRBD2. V was pared by 4 bases and J by 0 bases, with 3 bases of the junction left unmatched. Germline loops: CDR1 SGHRS, CDR2 YFSETQ. The CDR3 length is 16 residues. The CDR3 DNA follows: TGCGCCAGCAGCCGAGGGACTAGCGGGAGCACAGATACGCAGTATTTT. It translates to CASSRGTSGSTDTQYF.

A few counts support this clone. This chain joins TRBV2 and TRBJ2-7; TRBD2 agrees at 7 bases. This CDR3 spans 14 amino acids. Per germline, CDR1 SNHLY and CDR2 FYNNEI. Trimming cost V 8 bases and J 3 bases; bases outside gene matches: 10. In DNA, the CDR3 is TGTGCCAGCGTCCCGGTGGGACTAAACTACGAGCAGTACTTC. Translating gives CASVPVGLNYEQYF.

The V and J genes are TRBV19 and TRBJ1-5; TRBD1 aligns across 9 bases. Per germline, CDR1 LNHDA and CDR2 SQIVND (reference sequence). The CDR3 loop spans 14 amino acids. V lost 6 bases and J lost 4; bases outside the gene matches: 4. The CDR3 sequence: CASRTTGGNQPQHF. In nucleotides, the CDR3 is TGTGCCAGTAGAACGACAGGGGGTAATCAGCCCCAGCATTTT.

The rearrangement joins TRBV10-2 to TRBJ2-1; D is unresolved. Germline CDR1 is WSHSY and CDR2 is SAAADI. The CDR3 consists of 16 residues. Trimming took off 4 bases at V and 0 bases at J, with 13 bases between the two ends. CDR3 in DNA: TGCGCCAGCAGTGGAGGCTCCTTATCCTCCTACAATGAGCAGTTCTTC. This codes for CASSGGSLSSYNEQFF.

The chain joins TRBV7-3 to TRBJ2-5; D perhaps matches TRBD1 (6 bases). The CDR3 runs 13 residues. The germline V and J ends were trimmed by 2 bases and 4 bases, with 8 bases remaining between them. Germline CDR1 SGHTA, CDR2 FQGTGA. The DNA for the CDR3 is TGTGCCAGCAGCTTAGGGACAAGAGAGACCCAGTACTTC. Its translation: CASSLGTRETQYF.

This chain joins TRBV6-6 and TRBJ1-5; D possibly corresponds to TRBD1 (6 bases). The CDR3 loop spans 15 amino acids. V was shortened by 4 bases and J by 4 bases, with 14 bases between the two germline ends. Per germline, CDR1 MNHNY and CDR2 SVGAGI (reference sequence). As DNA, the CDR3 is TGTGCCAGCAGTTCTAGGGGGGGTCAAAATCAGCCCCAGCATTTT. Translating gives CASSSRGGQNQPQHF.

The J gene is TRBJ1-5, the V gene TRBV6-1; D remains unclear. The germline V gene has CDR1 MNHNS and CDR2 SASEGT. The ends were cut back, 4 bases at V and 4 bases at J, with 11 bases in the middle. The CDR3 is 14 amino acids. The CDR3 coding sequence is TGTGCCAGCAGTGTGGACGGATTAAATCAGCCCCAGCATTTT. Its translation is CASSVDGLNQPQHF.

The genes are TRBV6-6 and TRBJ2-2, with 7 bases lining up with TRBD1. V was pared by 4 bases and J by 5 bases, with 10 bases of the junction left unmatched. The CDR3 totals 16 residues. Germline lookup yields CDR1 MNHNY and CDR2 SVGAGI (reference sequence). In nucleotides, the CDR3 is TGTGCCAGCAGTTCGGAAGGGGACAGTAGGACCGGGGAGCTGTTTTTT. This gives the protein CASSSEGDSRTGELFF.

V is TRBV5-1 and J is TRBJ1-1, with a tentative D call TRBD1 (6 bases). V dropped 6 bases and J dropped 1 base, with 16 bases sitting between them. Germline V lookup: CDR1 SGHRS, CDR2 YFSETQ. CDR3 length equals 15 residues. The CDR3 bases are TGCGCCAGCATCAGGGTGGCAGGGGCGAACACTGAAGCTTTCTTT. It translates to CASIRVAGANTEAFF. Full variable domain (missing parts from reference TRBV5-1 and TRBJ1-1): KAGVTQTPRYLIKTRGQQVTLSCSPISGHRSVSWYQQTPGQGLQFLFEYFSETQRNKGNFPGRFSGRQFSNSRSEMNVSTLELGDSALYLCASIRVAGANTEAFFGQGTRLTVV.

The chain joins TRBV2 to TRBJ2-2, with D tentatively TRBD2 (6 bases). Germline V gene data show CDR1 as SNHLY and CDR2 as FYNNEI. Trimming removed 6 bases from V and 7 bases from J, with 12 bases in between. The CDR3 is 13 amino acids. The CDR3 protein is CASSRELDGELFF. In nucleotides, the CDR3 is TGTGCCAGCAGCCGGGAGTTGGACGGGGAGCTGTTTTTT. Based on the CDR3 plus reference TRBV2 and TRBJ2-2, the full variable domain is EPEVTQTPSHQVTQMGQEVILRCVPISNHLYFYWYRQILGQKVEFLVSFYNNEISEKSEIFDDQFSVERPDGSNFTLKIRSTKLEDSAMYFCASSRELDGELFFGEGSRLTVL.